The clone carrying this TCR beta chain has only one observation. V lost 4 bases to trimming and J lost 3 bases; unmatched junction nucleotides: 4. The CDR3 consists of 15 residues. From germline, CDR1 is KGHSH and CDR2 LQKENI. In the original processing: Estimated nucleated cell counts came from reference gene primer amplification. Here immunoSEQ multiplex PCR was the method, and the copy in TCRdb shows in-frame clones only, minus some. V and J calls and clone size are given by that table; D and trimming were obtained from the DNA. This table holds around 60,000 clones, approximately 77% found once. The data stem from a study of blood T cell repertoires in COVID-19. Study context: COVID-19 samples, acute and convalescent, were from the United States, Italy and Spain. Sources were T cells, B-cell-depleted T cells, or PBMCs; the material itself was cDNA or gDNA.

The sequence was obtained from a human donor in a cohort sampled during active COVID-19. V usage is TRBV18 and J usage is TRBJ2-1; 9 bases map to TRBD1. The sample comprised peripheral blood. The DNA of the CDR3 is TGTGCCAGCTCACAAGTGGGACAGGGCTACAATGAGCAGTTCTTC. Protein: CASSQVGQGYNEQFF.